The 3 T cell receptor beta chains below come from one sample, sequenced in a study of T cell repertoires in cytomegalovirus infection. For these TCRs, the target antigens are not known. One entry per CDR3 protein, called by TCRdb with MiXCR from the reads. The repertoire holds about 570,000 distinct CDR3 sequences, about 40% seen once, with over 45% in the top ten. Sequencing used cultured PBMCs, obtained from culture after CMV antigen stimulation. Receptor source: a human donor in good health (CMV status not recorded). Some clones in this sample may be carry-over from other donors' samples.

In this sample, this clonotype turned up a few times. The chain recombines TRBV28 with TRBJ2-1, with 9 bases identical to TRBD2. Germline CDR1 is MDHEN and CDR2 is SYDVKM. The CDR3 spans 16 residues. The V gene end was trimmed by 6 bases and the J gene end by 2 bases; junction bases not matched to a gene: 8. This CDR3 is CASSNGGGAAYNEQFF. The CDR3 nucleotides read TGTGCCAGCAGCAATGGCGGGGGGGCCGCCTACAATGAGCAGTTCTTC.

The table lists this clonotype with a few counts. The chain links TRBV6-5 to TRBJ1-1; D is ambiguous. The CDR3 loop spans 14 amino acids. CDR1 is MNHEY and CDR2 is SVGAGI in the germline V gene. Trimming removed 6 bases from V and 3 bases from J, with 14 bases in between. CDR3 amino acids: CASRSFGDDTEAFF. The DNA of the CDR3 is TGTGCCAGCAGGTCATTCGGGGATGACACTGAAGCTTTCTTT.

V gene TRBV20-1 combines with J gene TRBJ2-1, with 14 bases matching TRBD2. Germline V gene lookup returns CDR1 DFQATT and CDR2 SNEGSKA (reference sequence). This CDR3 comprises 16 residues. The junction had 11 bases not matched to a gene; V was cut back by 4 bases and J by 9 bases. CDR3 DNA sequence: TGCAGTGCTACTCAGGAGACTAGCGGGAGGGCCATTGAGCAGTTCTTC. Protein product: CSATQETSGRAIEQFF.